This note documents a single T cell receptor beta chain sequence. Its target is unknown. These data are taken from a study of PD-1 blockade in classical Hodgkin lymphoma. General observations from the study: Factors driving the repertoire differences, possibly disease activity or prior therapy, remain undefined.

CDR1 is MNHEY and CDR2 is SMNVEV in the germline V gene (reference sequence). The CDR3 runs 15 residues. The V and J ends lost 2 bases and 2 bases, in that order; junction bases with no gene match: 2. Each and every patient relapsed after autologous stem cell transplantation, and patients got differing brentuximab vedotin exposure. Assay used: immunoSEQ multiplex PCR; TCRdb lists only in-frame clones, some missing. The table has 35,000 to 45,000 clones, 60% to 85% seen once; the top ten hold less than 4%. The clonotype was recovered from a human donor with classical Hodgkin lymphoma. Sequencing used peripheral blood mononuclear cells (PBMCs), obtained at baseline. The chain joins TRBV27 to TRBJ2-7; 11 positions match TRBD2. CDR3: CASSLLAGGPYEQYF. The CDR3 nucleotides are TGTGCCAGCAGTTTACTAGCGGGAGGACCCTACGAGCAGTACTTC.